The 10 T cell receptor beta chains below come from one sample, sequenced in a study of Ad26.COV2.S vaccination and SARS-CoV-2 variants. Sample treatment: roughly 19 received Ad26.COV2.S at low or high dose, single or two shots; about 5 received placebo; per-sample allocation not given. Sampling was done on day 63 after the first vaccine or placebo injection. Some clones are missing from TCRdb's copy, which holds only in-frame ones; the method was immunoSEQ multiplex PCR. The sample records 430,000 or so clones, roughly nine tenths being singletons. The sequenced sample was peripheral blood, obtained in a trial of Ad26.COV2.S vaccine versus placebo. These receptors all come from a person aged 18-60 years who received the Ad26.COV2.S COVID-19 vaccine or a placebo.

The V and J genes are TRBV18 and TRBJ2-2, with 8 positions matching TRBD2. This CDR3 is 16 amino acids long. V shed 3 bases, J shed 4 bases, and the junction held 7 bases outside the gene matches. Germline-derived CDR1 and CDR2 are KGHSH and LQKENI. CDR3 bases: TGTGCCAGCTCACCGTTGGGACTAGTGATCACCGGGGAGCTGTTTTTT. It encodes CASSPLGLVITGELFF.

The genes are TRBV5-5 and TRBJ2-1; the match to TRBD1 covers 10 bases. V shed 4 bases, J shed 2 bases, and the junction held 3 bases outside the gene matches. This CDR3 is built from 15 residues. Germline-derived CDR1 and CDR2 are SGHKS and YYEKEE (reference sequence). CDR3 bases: TGTGCCAGCAGCGGGACAGGGGATACCTACAATGAGCAGTTCTTC. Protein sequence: CASSGTGDTYNEQFF. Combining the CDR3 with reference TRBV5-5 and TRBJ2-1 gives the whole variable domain DAGVTQSPTHLIKTRGQQVTLRCSPISGHKSVSWYQQVLGQGPQFIFQYYEKEERGRGNFPDRFSARQFPNYSSELNVNALLLGDSALYLCASSGTGDTYNEQFFGPGTRLTVL.

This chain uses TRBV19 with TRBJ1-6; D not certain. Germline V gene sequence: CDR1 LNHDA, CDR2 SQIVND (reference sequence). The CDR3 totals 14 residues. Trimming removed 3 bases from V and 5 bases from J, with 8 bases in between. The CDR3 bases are TGTGCCAGTAGTATTCTTGGAGATAATTCACCCCTCCACTTT. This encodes CASSILGDNSPLHF.

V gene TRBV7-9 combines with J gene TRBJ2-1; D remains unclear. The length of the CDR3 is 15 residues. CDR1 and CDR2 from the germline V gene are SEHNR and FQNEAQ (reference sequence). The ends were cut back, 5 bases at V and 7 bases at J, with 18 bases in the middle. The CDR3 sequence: CASSTRTPSSNEQFF. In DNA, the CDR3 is TGTGCCAGCAGCACCCGAACCCCTTCTAGTAATGAGCAGTTCTTC.

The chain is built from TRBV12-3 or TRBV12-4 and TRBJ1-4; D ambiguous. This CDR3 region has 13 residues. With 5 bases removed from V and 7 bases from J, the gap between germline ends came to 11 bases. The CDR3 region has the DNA TGTGCCAGCAGTAAAGGCCTTTTTGAAAAACTGTTTTTT. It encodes CASSKGLFEKLFF.

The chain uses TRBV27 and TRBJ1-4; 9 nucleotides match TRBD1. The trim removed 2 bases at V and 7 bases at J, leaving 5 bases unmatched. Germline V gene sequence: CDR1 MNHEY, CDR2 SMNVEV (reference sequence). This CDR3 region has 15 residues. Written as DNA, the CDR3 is TGTGCCAGCAGTTTACTGGGACAGGGACGTGAAAAACTGTTTTTT. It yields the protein CASSLLGQGREKLFF. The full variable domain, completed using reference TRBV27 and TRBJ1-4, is EAQVTQNPRYLITVTGKKLTVTCSQNMNHEYMSWYRQDPGLGLRQIYYSMNVEVTDKGDVPEGYKVSRKEKRNFPLILESPSPNQTSLYFCASSLLGQGREKLFFGSGTQLSVL.

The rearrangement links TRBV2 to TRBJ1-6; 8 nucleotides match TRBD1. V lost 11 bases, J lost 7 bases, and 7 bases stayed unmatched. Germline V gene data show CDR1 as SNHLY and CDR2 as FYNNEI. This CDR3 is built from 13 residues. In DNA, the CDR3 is TGTGCCGGACGACAGGGGAGAAATTCACCCCTCCACTTT. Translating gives CAGRQGRNSPLHF.

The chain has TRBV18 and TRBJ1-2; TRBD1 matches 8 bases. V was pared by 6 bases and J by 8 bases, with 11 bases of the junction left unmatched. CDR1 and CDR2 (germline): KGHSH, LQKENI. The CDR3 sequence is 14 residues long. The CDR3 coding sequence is TGTGCCAGCTCGCCCTCAACAGGGGGGGACGGCTACACCTTC. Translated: CASSPSTGGDGYTF.

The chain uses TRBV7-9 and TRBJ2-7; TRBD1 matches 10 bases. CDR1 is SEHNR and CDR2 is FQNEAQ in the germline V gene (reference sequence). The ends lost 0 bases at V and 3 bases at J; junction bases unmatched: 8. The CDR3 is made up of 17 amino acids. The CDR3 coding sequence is TGTGCCAGCAGCTTAGCGCTGATAGGGACAGGGGACTACGAGCAGTACGTC. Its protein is CASSLALIGTGDYEQYV.

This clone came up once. The DNA of the CDR3 is TGTGCCAGCAGCGTAGAAGGACTAGCGGGACCGGGGGAGCTGTTTTTT. Translating it yields CASSVEGLAGPGELFF. The chain joins TRBV9 to TRBJ2-2, with 12 positions matching TRBD2. The CDR3 extends over 16 amino acids. Germline V gene data show CDR1 as SGDLS and CDR2 as YYNGEE. After removal of 0 bases from V and 8 bases from J, the junction contained 5 bases not matched to a gene.